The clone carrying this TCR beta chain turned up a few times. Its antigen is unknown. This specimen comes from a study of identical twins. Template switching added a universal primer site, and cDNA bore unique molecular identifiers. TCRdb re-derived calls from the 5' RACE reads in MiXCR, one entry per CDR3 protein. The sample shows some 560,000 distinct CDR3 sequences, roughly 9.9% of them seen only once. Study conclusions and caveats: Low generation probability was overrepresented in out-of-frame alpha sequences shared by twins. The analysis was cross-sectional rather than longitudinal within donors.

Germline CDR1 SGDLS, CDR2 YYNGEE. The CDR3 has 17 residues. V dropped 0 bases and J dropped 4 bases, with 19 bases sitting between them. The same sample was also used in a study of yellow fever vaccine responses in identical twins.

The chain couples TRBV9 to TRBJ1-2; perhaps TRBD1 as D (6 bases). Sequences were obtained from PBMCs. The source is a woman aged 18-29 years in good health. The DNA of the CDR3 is TGTGCCAGCAGCGTAGTAGGCAGGGGAATTGGGGCCTATGGCTACACCTTC. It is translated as CASSVVGRGIGAYGYTF.